This TCR beta chain stems from a study of cytomegalovirus exposure and HLA in healthy donors. Study findings and constraints: Despite most TCR sequences being rare, some public TCRs occurred in many donors. The productive fraction for most TCR beta V segments was about 90% or about 30% in an earlier analysis.

It was with 60 Vbeta and 13 Jbeta primers that the PCR ran. The assay was immunoSEQ multiplex PCR, and TCRdb's table has in-frame clones only and misses some. Among approximately 75,000 clones, 80% were seen once, and the ten largest hold 1.1%. This clone was seen more than once but under ten times. What it binds is unknown. The CDR3 extends over 15 amino acids. V was clipped by 7 bases and J by 4 bases, with 20 bases between them. Germline CDR1 reads SGHRS; CDR2 reads YFSETQ. This chain joins TRBV5-1 and TRBJ2-5; D might be TRBD1 (7 bases). This TCR was recovered from a male donor in good health and CMV-seronegative. Sequencing used PBMCs. In DNA form, the CDR3 reads TGCGCCAGCTCCTTAGGTCCCAGGGGGGTAGAGACCCAGTACTTC. This encodes CASSLGPRGVETQYF.